This T cell receptor (beta chain) was recovered during a study of cytomegalovirus exposure and HLA in healthy donors. Overall study: Samples from HLA-typed donors yielded 85 million to 95 million unique TCRs in an early data release.

PCR primers comprised 60 Vbeta and 13 Jbeta primers. Only in-frame clones appear in the TCRdb table, and some are missing; sequencing was by immunoSEQ multiplex PCR. The table includes approximately 150,000 clones, under 85% detected once. This receptor was taken from a human donor in good health. Material for sequencing was PBMCs.

The DNA for the CDR3 is TGTGCCAGCTCACCCGGACAGGGGGGCTATGGCTACACCTTC. Protein: CASSPGQGGYGYTF. The gene calls are TRBV18 and TRBJ1-2; 10 bases line up with TRBD1. The CDR3 spans 14 residues. J was trimmed by 4 bases and V by 3 bases; bases with no gene match: 2. In germline, CDR1 is KGHSH, CDR2 LQKENI.